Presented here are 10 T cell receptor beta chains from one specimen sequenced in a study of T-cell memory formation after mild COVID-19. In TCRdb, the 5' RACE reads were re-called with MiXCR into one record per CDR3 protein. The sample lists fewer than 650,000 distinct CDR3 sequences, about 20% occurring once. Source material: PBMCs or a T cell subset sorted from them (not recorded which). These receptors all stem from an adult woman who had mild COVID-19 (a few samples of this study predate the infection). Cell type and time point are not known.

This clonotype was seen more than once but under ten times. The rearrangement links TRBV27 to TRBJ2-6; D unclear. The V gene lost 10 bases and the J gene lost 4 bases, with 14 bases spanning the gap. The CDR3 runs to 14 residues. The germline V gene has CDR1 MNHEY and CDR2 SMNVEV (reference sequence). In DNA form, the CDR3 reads TGTGCCACCCGGCCCTACAGCGGGGCCAACGTCCTGACTTTC. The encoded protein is CATRPYSGANVLTF.

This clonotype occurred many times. Here the CDR3 reads CASSYWGLAGGSSFQETQYF. CDR3 DNA sequence: TGTGCCAGCAGTTACTGGGGACTAGCGGGGGGCTCCTCCTTCCAAGAGACCCAGTACTTC. This rearrangement joins TRBV6-6 to TRBJ2-5, with TRBD2 identical over 15 bases. Per germline, CDR1 MNHNY and CDR2 SVGAGI (reference sequence). The CDR3 contains 20 residues. Trimming removed 1 base from V and 1 base from J; junction bases left unmatched: 10.

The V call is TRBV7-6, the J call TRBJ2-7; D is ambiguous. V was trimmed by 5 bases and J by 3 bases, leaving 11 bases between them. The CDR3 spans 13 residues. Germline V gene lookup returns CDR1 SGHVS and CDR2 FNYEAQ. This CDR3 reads CASSPQLGYEQYF. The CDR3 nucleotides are TGTGCCAGCAGCCCGCAACTGGGCTACGAGCAGTACTTC.

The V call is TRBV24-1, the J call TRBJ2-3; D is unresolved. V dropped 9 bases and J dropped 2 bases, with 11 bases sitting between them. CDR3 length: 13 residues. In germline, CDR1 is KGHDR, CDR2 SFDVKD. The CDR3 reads CATSLGNTDTQYF. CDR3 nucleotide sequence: TGTGCCACCTCCCTGGGTAACACAGATACGCAGTATTTT.

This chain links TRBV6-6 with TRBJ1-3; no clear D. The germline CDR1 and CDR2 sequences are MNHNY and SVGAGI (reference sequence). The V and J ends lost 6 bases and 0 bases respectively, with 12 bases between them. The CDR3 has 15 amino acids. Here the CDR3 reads CASSRPSGSGNTIYF. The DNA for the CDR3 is TGTGCCAGCAGCCGTCCATCAGGCTCTGGAAACACCATATATTTT.

The CDR3 nucleotides are TGTGCCAGTGAAACAGGTCGAATAAGCCTGAACACCGGGGAGCTGTTTTTT. Translated: CASETGRISLNTGELFF. The chain joins TRBV19 to TRBJ2-2, with a tentative D call TRBD1 (5 bases). V lost 8 bases to trimming and J lost 1 base, with 20 bases between them. Germline loops: CDR1 LNHDA, CDR2 SQIVND (reference sequence). The CDR3 consists of 17 residues. Drawing the rest from reference TRBV19 and TRBJ2-2, the complete variable domain is DGGITQSPKYLFRKEGQNVTLSCEQNLNHDAMYWYRQDPGQGLRLIYYSQIVNDFQKGDIAEGYSVSREKKESFPLTVTSAQKNPTAFYLCASETGRISLNTGELFFGEGSRLTVL.

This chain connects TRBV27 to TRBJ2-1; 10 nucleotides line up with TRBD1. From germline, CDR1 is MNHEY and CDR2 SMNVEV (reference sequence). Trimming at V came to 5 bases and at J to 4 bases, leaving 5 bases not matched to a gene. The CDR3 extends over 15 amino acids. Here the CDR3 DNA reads TGTGCCAGCAGTCCAAGGACAGGGGGTTACAATGAGCAGTTCTTC. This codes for CASSPRTGGYNEQFF.

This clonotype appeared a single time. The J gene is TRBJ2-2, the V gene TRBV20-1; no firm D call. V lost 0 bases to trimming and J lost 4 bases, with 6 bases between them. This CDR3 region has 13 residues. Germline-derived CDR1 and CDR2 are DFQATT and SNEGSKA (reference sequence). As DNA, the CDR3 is TGCAGTGCTAGAGATCAAGGCACCGGGGAGCTGTTTTTT. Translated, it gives CSARDQGTGELFF.

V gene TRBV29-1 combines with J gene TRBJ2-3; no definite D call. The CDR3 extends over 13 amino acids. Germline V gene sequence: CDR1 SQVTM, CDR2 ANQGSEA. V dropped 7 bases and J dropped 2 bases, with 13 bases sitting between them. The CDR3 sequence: CSAGNSLTDTQYF. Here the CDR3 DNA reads TGCAGCGCCGGAAACAGCCTCACAGATACGCAGTATTTT.

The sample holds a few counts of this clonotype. The chain's CDR3 is CASSIAGGTRETQYF. CDR3 DNA: TGTGCCAGCAGCATAGCGGGAGGGACTAGAGAGACCCAGTACTTC. The chain is built from TRBV12-3 or TRBV12-4 and TRBJ2-5; 11 bases match TRBD2. The V segment lost 6 bases and the J segment 4 bases; nucleotides outside the gene matches: 7. The CDR3 length is 15 residues.